This T cell receptor beta chain came from a study of OX40 agonist ivuxolimab in advanced cancers. About the research overall: About 42% of patients had received prior checkpoint inhibitor therapy. Study results and caveats: Among the lowest levels of clonal expansion were found in partial responders at 0.1-3.0 mg/kg. There were, on average, more expanded clones in CD8+ T cells than in CD4+.

Libraries were prepared by immunoSEQ multiplex PCR; TCRdb keeps only in-frame clonotypes and omits some of them. The sample lists tens of thousands of clones; about 81% were seen once. Remarks on this clone: The antigen remains undetermined.

Germline V gene lookup returns CDR1 SGHRS and CDR2 YFSETQ. Trimming removed 2 bases from V and 3 bases from J; junction bases left unmatched: 8. This CDR3 region has 15 residues. This clonotype was sampled from an adult with an advanced solid tumor such as melanoma, head and neck, liver or kidney cancer. J is TRBJ2-7 and V is TRBV5-1, with 7 bases fitting TRBD1. This sample comprised CD4+ or CD8+ T cells sorted from blood, obtained in a trial of the OX40 agonist ivuxolimab. CDR3 DNA: TGCGCCAGCAGCTTCCGGACAGGAAACAACTACGAGCAGTACTTC. Encoded protein: CASSFRTGNNYEQYF.